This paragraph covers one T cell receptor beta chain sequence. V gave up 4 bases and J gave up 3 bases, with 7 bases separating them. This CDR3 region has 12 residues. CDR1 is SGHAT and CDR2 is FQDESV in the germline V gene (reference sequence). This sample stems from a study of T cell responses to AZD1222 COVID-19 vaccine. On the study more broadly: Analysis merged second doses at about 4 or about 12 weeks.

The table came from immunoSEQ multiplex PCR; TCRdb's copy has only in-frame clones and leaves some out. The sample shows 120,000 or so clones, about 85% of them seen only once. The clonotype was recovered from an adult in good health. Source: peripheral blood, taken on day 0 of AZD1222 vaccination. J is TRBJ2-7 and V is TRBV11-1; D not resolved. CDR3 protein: CASSSGGYEQYF. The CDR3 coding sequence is TGTGCCAGCAGCTCGGGCGGCTACGAGCAGTACTTC.